This T cell receptor (beta chain) came from a study of response to subunit inactivated influenza vaccine. In its sample, this clonotype was seen many times. Its antigen is unknown. The V and J ends lost 8 bases and 8 bases, in that order; junction bases with no gene match: 15. The CDR3 is 15 amino acids. Per the germline V gene, CDR1 is MNHEY and CDR2 is SVGAGI. TCRdb reprocessed the RT-PCR reads with MiXCR, giving one entry per CDR3 protein. This table holds 450,000 to 700,000 distinct CDR3 sequences, about 14% found once. Study-wide findings and caveats: Every seasonal influenza vaccination brings in few new T cells, the authors suggested.

Sequencing was performed on PBMCs from blood, taken less than 13 days after vaccination. The chain links TRBV6-5 to TRBJ1-2; 9 bases align to TRBD1. This clonotype was sampled from a man aged 45-65 years who received an inactivated influenza vaccine. The DNA for the CDR3 is TGTGCCAGCGTTCCCGGGACAGGGCTTTTTGGGGGCTACACCTTC. Its protein product is CASVPGTGLFGGYTF.